The entry below describes one T cell receptor (beta chain). As yet, its antigen is unknown. A much more abundant neighbour one base away suggests this may be a read error. The CDR3 extends over 13 amino acids. Per germline, CDR1 SGHRS and CDR2 YFSETQ. These data originate in a study of breast tumors, draining lymph nodes, adjacent tissues. TCRdb fed the multiplex PCR reads into MiXCR, producing one record per CDR3 protein. The sample lists about 300,000 distinct CDR3 sequences, over 25% seen once, with about 1% in the top ten. Study observations and caveats: Data fit most tumor T cells coming from lymph node, expanding in tumor. Tumor repertoires ranked between lymph nodes and nontumor tissue in diversity, with V and J gene preferences. The lymph node origin of tumor T cells was framed as consistent with a hypothesis, not demonstrated. Compared with basal-like, luminal-like tumors shared significantly more repertoire with nontumor tissue.

The lymph nodes were axillary draining lymph nodes from breast cancer patients. The chain employs TRBV5-1 and TRBJ1-4; 7 bases fit TRBD1. The source material was axillary lymph node tissue. The clonotype comes from a female donor with breast cancer. Some clones in this sample may be carry-over from other donors' samples. The CDR3 sequence: CASGRQGNENLFF. The CDR3 DNA reads TGCGCCAGCGGGAGACAGGGAAATGAAAACCTGTTTTTT. Combining the CDR3 with reference TRBV5-1 and TRBJ1-4 gives the whole variable domain KAGVTQTPRYLIKTRGQQVTLSCSPISGHRSVSWYQQTPGQGLQFLFEYFSETQRNKGNFPGRFSGRQFSNSRSEMNVSTLELGDSALYLCASGRQGNENLFFGSGTQLSVL.